This section outlines one TCR beta chain sequence together with its context. Data came from immunoSEQ multiplex PCR; TCRdb stores just in-frame clones and leaves some out. The sample lists some 1,900,000 clones, 85% to 95% seen once, with less than 1.5% in the top ten. Naive CD8 cells lacked CD45RO and underwent positive selection for CCR7, leaving out terminally differentiated effector memory CD45RA+ cells. This CDR3 is built from 12 residues. Deletions cut 8 bases from V and 5 bases from J, with 13 bases between. The V gene's germline CDR1 is PRHDT and CDR2 FYEKMQ (reference sequence). The entry originates in a study of shared clonotypes between healthy human individuals.

The receptor comes from a man between 18 and 29 years old in good health. The sequenced material came from naive CD8+ T cells sorted from blood. This chain links TRBV13 with TRBJ2-7; D is undetermined. CDR3 region: CASAPGTDEQYF. DNA for the CDR3: TGTGCCAGCGCGCCGGGTACGGACGAGCAGTACTTC.